The 27 T cell receptor beta chains reported below all come from one sample, sequenced in a study of naive and memory T cell subsets. Study-level findings and limits: Especially in CD8 cells, naive repertoires contained a few larger clonotypes, possibly CD45RA-re-expressing memory cells.

Both TRBC1 and TRBC2 were covered by a beta constant-region primer of two equimolar oligonucleotides. Nested alpha and beta constant-region primers with the SP2 primer drove four PCR rounds on ligated cDNA. TCRdb ran MiXCR on the UMI-ligation and nested PCR reads and lists one entry per CDR3 protein. The sample records approximately 100,000 distinct CDR3 sequences, roughly 14% being singletons. Their target antigens are unknown. The sample comprised naive CD8+ T cells from blood. Receptors originate from a human donor in good health.

The chain carries TRBV6-2 or TRBV6-3 and TRBJ2-7, with D perhaps matching TRBD2 (5 bases). This CDR3 is built from 16 residues. V lost 4 bases, J lost 0 bases, and 16 bases lay in between. Germline V CDR1 and CDR2: MNHEY, SVGEGT. The CDR3 region is CASSSPRVPSSYEQYF. CDR3 bases: TGTGCCAGCAGTTCTCCGAGGGTGCCCAGCTCCTACGAGCAGTACTTC.

This clonotype came up many times. The chain joins TRBV12-3 or TRBV12-4 to TRBJ2-1; tentatively, D is TRBD1 or TRBD2 (5 bases each). V was cut by 10 bases and J by 0 bases, with 10 bases left in between. The CDR3 extends over 13 amino acids. The DNA of the CDR3 is TGTGCCATCGGGACGGGCTCCTACAATGAGCAGTTCTTC. Amino acids: CAIGTGSYNEQFF.

This clonotype was picked up a small number of times. This chain uses TRBV6-6 with TRBJ1-5; D uncertain. CDR3 size: 15 residues. Germline V gene lookup returns CDR1 MNHNY and CDR2 SVGAGI (reference sequence). V shed 2 bases and J shed 0 bases, with 8 bases lying between them. The CDR3 loop reads CASSYIQNSNQPQHF. In DNA form, the CDR3 reads TGTGCCAGCAGTTACATACAGAATAGCAATCAGCCCCAGCATTTT.

This clonotype was seen ten or more times. The chain uses TRBV12-3 or TRBV12-4 and TRBJ2-5, with 10 positions matching TRBD1. V dropped 5 bases and J dropped 5; count of bases not matched to a gene: 5. The CDR3 runs 14 residues. The CDR3 nucleotides read TGTGCCAGCAGTGACAGGGGGCCGCGGGAGACCCAGTACTTC. This sequence encodes CASSDRGPRETQYF.

This chain links TRBV30 with TRBJ2-7; D unclear. This CDR3 contains 16 residues. Trimming removed 3 bases from V and 3 bases from J, with 21 bases in between. The germline V gene has CDR1 GTSNPN and CDR2 SVGIG (reference sequence). The CDR3 loop is CAWSLTVGSVFYEQYF. The CDR3 nucleotides are TGTGCCTGGAGCCTAACGGTTGGTAGTGTCTTCTACGAGCAGTACTTC.

J is TRBJ2-3 and V is TRBV25-1; no reliable D call. Germline CDR1 MGHDK, CDR2 SYGVNS. CDR3 length: 11 amino acids. Trimming shortened V by 8 bases and J by 5 bases, and 8 bases separated the two germline ends. This CDR3 is CASLSGDTQYF. CDR3 bases: TGTGCCAGCCTTTCCGGAGATACGCAGTATTTT.

V and J are TRBV18 and TRBJ2-1; 9 bases match TRBD1. The length of the CDR3 is 15 residues. CDR1 and CDR2 from the germline V gene are KGHSH and LQKENI. J gave up 8 bases and V 2 bases, and 7 bases lay outside the gene matches. The CDR3 bases are TGTGCCAGCTCACCAGCGGGACAGGGCTGGGATGAGCAGTTCTTC. Its translation: CASSPAGQGWDEQFF.

The rearrangement joins TRBV28 to TRBJ1-6; D is unresolved. Germline lookup yields CDR1 MDHEN and CDR2 SYDVKM. The CDR3 totals 14 residues. V dropped 8 bases and J dropped 9 bases, with 17 bases sitting between them. The CDR3: CASGRGSLGSPLHF. CDR3 bases: TGTGCCAGCGGCCGAGGCAGCCTCGGTTCACCCCTCCACTTT.

In this sample, this clonotype turned up a few times. The rearrangement links TRBV7-8 to TRBJ1-5; D remains unclear. Germline values: CDR1 SGHVS, CDR2 FQNEAQ. This CDR3 spans 14 amino acids. The V and J ends lost 2 bases and 2 bases respectively, with 7 bases between them. CDR3 region: CASSLPPGNQPQHF. CDR3 coding DNA: TGTGCCAGCAGCTTACCGCCTGGCAATCAGCCCCAGCATTTT. The complete variable domain, with remaining parts taken from reference TRBV7-8 and TRBJ1-5, reads GAGVSQSPRYKVAKRGQDVALRCDPISGHVSLFWYQQALGQGPEFLTYFQNEAQLDKSGLPSDRFFAERPEGSVSTLKIQRTQQEDSAVYLCASSLPPGNQPQHFGDGTRLSIL.

There are a few counts of this clonotype. The rearrangement joins TRBV7-3 to TRBJ1-1; TRBD1 matches 7 bases. This CDR3 region has 14 residues. The ends lost 5 bases at V and 2 bases at J; junction bases unmatched: 5. Germline CDR1 reads SGHTA; CDR2 reads FQGTGA. This chain's CDR3 is CASSLTGPNTEAFF. CDR3 DNA: TGTGCCAGCAGCCTGACAGGGCCCAACACTGAAGCTTTCTTT.

The chain links TRBV4-1 to TRBJ2-7, with D hard to call. The V gene lost 0 bases and the J gene lost 3 bases, with 9 bases spanning the gap. This CDR3 region has 14 residues. Germline-derived CDR1 and CDR2 are MGHRA and YSYEKL. For the CDR3, the DNA is TGCGCCAGCAGCCAAGATCCCAGGAGCTACGAGCAGTACTTC. Its translation is CASSQDPRSYEQYF.

V and J are TRBV25-1 and TRBJ2-7, with unresolved D. This CDR3 comprises 11 residues. CDR1 is MGHDK, CDR2 SYGVNS, per germline. V gave up 6 bases and J gave up 5 bases, with 8 bases separating them. CDR3 DNA: TGTGCCAGCAGCCTGTGGGACGAGCAGTACTTC. This gives the protein CASSLWDEQYF.

The sample holds many counts of this clonotype. This chain links TRBV11-3 with TRBJ2-6; 9 bases are shared with TRBD2. The CDR3 runs 18 residues. The V and J ends lost 1 base and 0 bases, in that order; junction bases with no gene match: 4. Germline assignment: CDR1 SGHNT and CDR2 YENEEA. CDR3 protein: CASSLVAGGNSGANVLTF. CDR3 nucleotide sequence: TGTGCCAGCAGCTTAGTCGCGGGAGGGAACTCTGGGGCCAACGTCCTGACTTTC.

To note about this clonotype: Germline and junction disagree at one end, which may indicate a read error. This chain joins TRBV12-3 or TRBV12-4 and TRBJ1-1; D is uncertain. CDR3 length: 11 residues. In DNA form, the CDR3 reads TGTGCCAGCAGTTTAGTTGGGGAAGCTTTATTT. Its translation is CASSLVGEALF.

The rearrangement links TRBV27 to TRBJ1-5, with TRBD1 as a possible D gene (5 bases). CDR1 is MNHEY and CDR2 is SMNVEV in the germline V gene (reference sequence). V was pared by 4 bases and J by 7 bases, with 11 bases between. The CDR3 covers 13 residues. CDR3 DNA: TGTGCCAGCAGTTACCAGGGTGTCCAGCCCCAGCATTTT. Translating gives CASSYQGVQPQHF.

This chain connects TRBV7-2 to TRBJ1-5; possibly TRBD1 for D (6 bases). V gave up 0 bases and J gave up 8 bases, with 14 bases separating them. CDR1 is SGHTA, CDR2 FQGNSA, per germline. This CDR3 spans 15 amino acids. CDR3 amino acids: CASSLAGGGGEPQHF. The DNA for the CDR3 is TGTGCCAGCAGCTTAGCCGGGGGGGGCGGGGAGCCCCAGCATTTT.

The CDR3 nucleotides are TGTGCCAGCAGTCGAGCGGGGCCTTACAATGAGCAGTTCTTC. It yields the protein CASSRAGPYNEQFF. The rearrangement links TRBV27 to TRBJ2-1, with 7 positions matching TRBD2. V lost 5 bases to trimming and J lost 4 bases; unmatched junction nucleotides: 5. CDR1 and CDR2 from the germline V gene are MNHEY and SMNVEV (reference sequence). CDR3 size: 14 residues.

The rearrangement joins TRBV12-3 or TRBV12-4 to TRBJ2-5; 10 positions match TRBD2. V was clipped by 4 bases and J by 4 bases; unmatched bases: 6. The CDR3 has 15 amino acids. Here the CDR3 reads CASSSSGSGLETQYF. The DNA of the CDR3 is TGTGCCAGCAGTTCTAGCGGGAGCGGGTTAGAGACCCAGTACTTC.

In its sample, this clonotype was seen a few times. The chain is built from TRBV20-1 and TRBJ2-3, with 9 bases fitting TRBD2. The CDR3 has 15 amino acids. Germline V gene data show CDR1 as DFQATT and CDR2 as SNEGSKA (reference sequence). V shed 3 bases, J shed 1 base, and the junction held 5 bases outside the gene matches. This CDR3 reads CSASGRLAGTDTQYF. In nucleotides, the CDR3 is TGCAGTGCTAGTGGGCGACTAGCGGGCACAGATACGCAGTATTTT.

This clonotype was observed a handful of times. J is TRBJ2-1 and V is TRBV27, with D tentatively TRBD2 (5 bases). The V gene lost 4 bases and the J gene lost 9 bases, with 13 bases spanning the gap. CDR1 and CDR2 from the germline V gene are MNHEY and SMNVEV (reference sequence). This CDR3 has 13 residues. CDR3 amino acids: CASSSPIASEQFF. CDR3 DNA sequence: TGTGCCAGCAGTTCCCCGATAGCGAGTGAGCAGTTCTTC.

This rearrangement joins TRBV29-1 to TRBJ2-3; 15 nucleotides line up with TRBD2. This CDR3 has 20 residues. The trim removed 4 bases at V and 0 bases at J, leaving 14 bases unmatched. Looked up from germline, CDR1 is SQVTM and CDR2 is ANQGSEA. CDR3 sequence reads: CSVVFSGLAGGSSSTDTQYF. CDR3 DNA sequence: TGCAGCGTTGTGTTTTCGGGACTAGCGGGAGGATCATCTAGCACAGATACGCAGTATTTT.

This sequence joins TRBV7-8 and TRBJ2-5, with no clear D. The germline V gene encodes CDR1 SGHVS and CDR2 FQNEAQ. The CDR3 is 12 amino acids. The V end was cut by 1 base, the J end by 2 bases, with 2 bases between. The CDR3 bases are TGTGCCAGCAGCTTAGTTCAAGAGACCCAGTACTTC. This codes for CASSLVQETQYF.

This clonotype was counted between two and nine times. The V call is TRBV14, the J call TRBJ2-7, with TRBD2 as a possible D gene (5 bases). V was pared by 1 base and J by 7 bases, with 11 bases between. The CDR3 is 13 residues long. The germline V gene encodes CDR1 SGHDN and CDR2 FVKESK. This CDR3 is CASSQAIPGEQYF. The DNA of the CDR3 is TGTGCCAGCAGCCAAGCCATTCCGGGGGAGCAGTACTTC.

This clonotype was counted ten times or more. The chain links TRBV15 to TRBJ2-5; tentatively, D is TRBD2 (5 bases). Germline V gene lookup returns CDR1 LNHNV and CDR2 YYDKDF (reference sequence). This CDR3 comprises 15 residues. Trimming took off 4 bases at V and 1 base at J, with 13 bases between the two ends. The CDR3 bases are TGTGCCACCAGCAATTTCCGCGAGGGCCAAGAGACCCAGTACTTC. Translation: CATSNFREGQETQYF.

This clonotype was seen a handful of times. The V gene is TRBV9, the J gene TRBJ1-6; the match to TRBD1 covers 7 bases. Germline V CDR1 and CDR2: SGDLS, YYNGEE. This CDR3 has 15 residues. Trimming at V came to 4 bases and at J to 7 bases, leaving 8 bases not matched to a gene. CDR3 in amino acids: CASSPQGQENSPLHF. CDR3 DNA sequence: TGTGCCAGCAGCCCCCAAGGACAGGAGAATTCACCCCTCCACTTT.

The rearrangement links TRBV5-1 to TRBJ2-1; 8 bases line up with TRBD1. With 4 bases clipped from V and 2 bases from J, the junction kept 8 bases outside the gene matches. The germline gives CDR1 SGHRS, CDR2 YFSETQ. There are 16 residues in the CDR3. Here the CDR3 DNA reads TGCGCCAGCAGCCCTCCCGGGACAGGTACCTACAATGAGCAGTTCTTC. It specifies CASSPPGTGTYNEQFF.

The V and J genes are TRBV2 and TRBJ1-6; possibly TRBD1 for D (5 bases). Trimming shortened V by 1 base and J by 2 bases, and 6 bases separated the two germline ends. Germline V lookup: CDR1 SNHLY, CDR2 FYNNEI. The CDR3 contains 15 residues. The CDR3 nucleotides are TGTGCCAGCAGTGAAGGGGGACCCTATAATTCACCCCTCCACTTT. It translates to CASSEGGPYNSPLHF.